A selection of T cell receptor beta chains follows, all from one sample in a study of blood T cell repertoires in COVID-19. The data were produced by immunoSEQ multiplex PCR, yet TCRdb's version contains in-frame clones alone and is incomplete. Of some 130,000 clones in the sample, 88% are singletons; the top ten hold 2% to 2.5%. The sample comprised peripheral blood. These receptors were obtained from an older man with active COVID-19. Both conserved end residues are part of each CDR3. A D gene is named only where the DNA matches it firmly. Clone size is shown for a subset of rows, as once, few, many or a class of expanded clone.

v_call	d_call	clone_size	j_call	cdr3_nt	cdr3_aa
TRBV7-2	NA	NA	TRBJ1-2	TGTGCCAGCAGCTTAGCGGGGCAGGGGACGGTCTACACCTTC	CASSLAGQGTVYTF
TRBV5-1	NA	NA	TRBJ1-5	TGCGCCAGCAGCTTGGATGACTCGCGCAATCAGCCCCAGCATTTT	CASSLDDSRNQPQHF
TRBV19	TRBD2	NA	TRBJ2-7	TGTGCCAGTAGTATATCCGGGGAGGGCTACGAGCAGTACTTC	CASSISGEGYEQYF
TRBV29-1	TRBD2	few	TRBJ2-7	TGCAGCGTTGAACAACTAGCGGGAGTAGCCTACGAGCAGTACTTC	CSVEQLAGVAYEQYF
TRBV4-3	TRBD2	NA	TRBJ2-7	TGCGCCAGCAGCCTCTACTTAGCGGGAGGGGCCTACGAGCAGTACTTC	CASSLYLAGGAYEQYF
TRBV5-4	NA	NA	TRBJ1-3	TGTGCCAGCAGCCTTGGAGTCTCGGCGAGCTCTGGAAACACCATATATTTT	CASSLGVSASSGNTIYF
TRBV7-2	TRBD1	NA	TRBJ2-1	TGTGCCAGCAGCCCCCCGGGTGGACAGGGACTTTACAATGAGCAGTTCTTC	CASSPPGGQGLYNEQFF
TRBV5-1	NA	few	TRBJ2-7	TGCGCCAGCAGCTTGGGGAATACCCAGGGTGACGAGCAGTACTTC	CASSLGNTQGDEQYF
TRBV29-1	TRBD2	few	TRBJ2-7	TGCAGCGTAAAACTAGCGGAGGGCTACGAGCAGTACTTC	CSVKLAEGYEQYF
TRBV2	TRBD1	NA	TRBJ2-5	TGTGCCAGCCCTTGGACAGGGGGCAATATTCAAGAGACCCAGTACTTC	CASPWTGGNIQETQYF
TRBV11-2	NA	NA	TRBJ2-3	TGTGCCAGCAGCTTAGTAGGGGGCCTAGGGGGGTCCCGGTCGGATACGCAGTATTTT	CASSLVGGLGGSRSDTQYF
TRBV2	TRBD1	NA	TRBJ2-2	TGTGCCAGCAGTCCCCGACAGGGGGTATCCGGGGAGCTGTTTTTT	CASSPRQGVSGELFF
TRBV7-2	NA	few	TRBJ1-5	TGTGCCAGCAGCTTACAACACAGGGTTGGGGGTCAGCCCCAGCATTTT	CASSLQHRVGGQPQHF
TRBV7-9	NA	NA	TRBJ2-7	TGTGCCAGCAGCTTGGGCCAGCATTACGAGCAGTACTTC	CASSLGQHYEQYF
TRBV27	NA	NA	TRBJ1-2	TGTGCCAGCAGCTCAGGGGCCAAAACCTCCTATGGCTACACCTTC	CASSSGAKTSYGYTF
TRBV28	TRBD1	NA	TRBJ2-5	TGTGCCAGCAGTTTATGGCCGGGACAGGGGATGGAGACCCAGTACTTC	CASSLWPGQGMETQYF
TRBV7-9	TRBD2	NA	TRBJ2-7	TGTGCCAGCAGCTTAATCGCTAGCGGGAGTGACGAGCAGTACTTC	CASSLIASGSDEQYF
TRBV9	TRBD2	NA	TRBJ2-1	TGTGCCAGCAGCGGTAGCGGGAGGGCCTACAATGAGCAGTTCTTC	CASSGSGRAYNEQFF
TRBV18	NA	NA	TRBJ2-1	TGTGCCAGCTCACCGGGACTCTACAATGAGCAGTTCTTC	CASSPGLYNEQFF
TRBV4-2	NA	NA	TRBJ1-5	TGTGCCAGCAGCCAAGCCTTGGCAGGGGGCAATCAGCCCCAGCATTTT	CASSQALAGGNQPQHF
TRBV5-8	TRBD1	NA	TRBJ2-5	TGTGCCAGCAGCCTACTAGGGACAGGGGTACAGACCCAGTACTTC	CASSLLGTGVQTQYF
TRBV6-2/TRBV6-3	NA	once	TRBJ2-7	TGTGCCAGCAGTTCAGGGGAGGGATACGAGCAGTACTTC	CASSSGEGYEQYF
TRBV28	NA	once	TRBJ2-7	TGTGCCAGCAGTTTAACCCTGGACAGCTACGAGCAGTACTTC	CASSLTLDSYEQYF
TRBV4-3	TRBD2	NA	TRBJ2-1	TGCGCCAGCAGCCAAGGAATAGGACTAGCGGGCGTCTCCTACAATGAGCAGTTCTTC	CASSQGIGLAGVSYNEQFF
TRBV3-1/TRBV3-2	NA	NA	TRBJ2-5	TGTGCCAGCAGCCAAGACCTCGGGGAGGGGGGAGAGACCCAGTACTTC	CASSQDLGEGGETQYF
TRBV19	TRBD2	NA	TRBJ2-3	TGTGCCAGTAGGACCAGCGGGAGTGGGGATACGCAGTATTTT	CASRTSGSGDTQYF
TRBV4-1	TRBD2	once	TRBJ2-3	TGCGCCAGCAGCCAAGCGTTACGCGGGAGGACAGATACGCAGTATTTT	CASSQALRGRTDTQYF
TRBV5-1	TRBD1	NA	TRBJ2-1	TGCGCCAGCAGCGCCGCAGGGGGCCCCTACAATGAGCAGTTCTTC	CASSAAGGPYNEQFF
TRBV18	TRBD1	NA	TRBJ1-1	TGTGCCAGCTCGCCGACAGGGGTGGGCACTGAAGCTTTCTTT	CASSPTGVGTEAFF
TRBV25-1	TRBD2	NA	TRBJ2-3	TGTGCCAGCAGTGACCCCAGACTAGCGGGAGCTTCAGATACGCAGTATTTT	CASSDPRLAGASDTQYF
TRBV19	TRBD2	NA	TRBJ2-2	TGTGCCAGTAGTATTTGGGGCGGGAGGGCGAACACCGGGGAGCTGTTTTTT	CASSIWGGRANTGELFF
TRBV20-1	TRBD1	NA	TRBJ1-1	TGCAGTGCTAGTGTACCGGGACAGGGATTTGAAGCTTTCTTT	CSASVPGQGFEAFF
TRBV7-9	NA	NA	TRBJ2-2	TGTGCCAGCAGCCAGAACGACGGGGAGCTGTTTTTT	CASSQNDGELFF
TRBV20-1	NA	NA	TRBJ1-5	TGCAGTGCTAGTGGGAACAGGGATAGCAATCAGCCCCAGCATTTT	CSASGNRDSNQPQHF
TRBV28	TRBD1	NA	TRBJ1-5	TGTGCCAGCAGTGTCCCGGGACAGGGGAGGAATCAGCCCCAGCATTTT	CASSVPGQGRNQPQHF
TRBV5-1	TRBD1	once	TRBJ2-1	TGCGCCAGCACCGTGGACAGGGGGCCCTACAATGAGCAGTTCTTC	CASTVDRGPYNEQFF
TRBV7-2	TRBD2	NA	TRBJ2-5	TGTGCCAGCAGCTGGAAGCGGGGGGGCCAAGAGACCCAGTACTTC	CASSWKRGGQETQYF
TRBV7-9	NA	NA	TRBJ2-6	TGTGCCAGCAGCTTAGCCCTACCCGGGGCCAACGTCCTGACTTTC	CASSLALPGANVLTF
TRBV19	NA	once	TRBJ1-1	TGTGCCAGTAGTATAGGCTATAACACTGAAGCTTTCTTT	CASSIGYNTEAFF
TRBV27	TRBD2	NA	TRBJ2-1	TGTGCCAGCAGTTTATTGGAGACTAGCGGGAGTCGGAATGAGCAGTTCTTC	CASSLLETSGSRNEQFF
TRBV5-1	TRBD1	NA	TRBJ2-6	TGCGCCAGCAGCTTAAAGGGGGACAGAAGCTCTGGGGCCAACGTCCTGACTTTC	CASSLKGDRSSGANVLTF
TRBV9	NA	NA	TRBJ2-1	TGTGCCAGCAGCGTGGACAGTTATCCCTACAATGAGCAGTTCTTC	CASSVDSYPYNEQFF
TRBV7-2	NA	NA	TRBJ1-5	TGTGCCAGCAGCCAAGGCGGGGCGAGAAATCAGCCCCAGCATTTT	CASSQGGARNQPQHF
TRBV11-3	NA	once	TRBJ2-1	TGTGCCAGCAGCACCCGAGTAGTAGGGGAGGATGAGCAGTTCTTC	CASSTRVVGEDEQFF
TRBV6-2/TRBV6-3	TRBD2	NA	TRBJ2-3	TGTGCCAGCAGTGTGGGACTAGCCGCAGATACGCAGTATTTT	CASSVGLAADTQYF
TRBV4-3	TRBD2	NA	TRBJ2-1	TGCGCCAGCAGCCAATCTAGCGGGAGGAGATACAATGAGCAGTTCTTC	CASSQSSGRRYNEQFF
TRBV19	NA	NA	TRBJ2-1	TGTGCCAGTAGTTTCGGGTCCTTCTCCTACAATGAGCAGTTCTTC	CASSFGSFSYNEQFF
TRBV3-1/TRBV3-2	NA	NA	TRBJ1-2	TGTGCCAGCAGCCAAGGGGGGCAGCGTGGCTACACCTTC	CASSQGGQRGYTF
TRBV24-1	NA	NA	TRBJ2-7	TGTGCCACCAGTGAGGACTCCTACGAGCAGTACTTC	CATSEDSYEQYF
TRBV29-1	NA	once	TRBJ2-2	TGCAGCGTTGATAGGAGCACCGGGGAGCTGTTTTTT	CSVDRSTGELFF
TRBV10-3	NA	NA	TRBJ2-5	TGTGCCATCAGTGACGAAGAGGGAGAGACCCAGTACTTC	CAISDEEGETQYF
TRBV11-1	NA	NA	TRBJ2-7	TGTGCCAGCAGCTTAGGACTTAGCGAAGGGTCCGAGCAGTACTTC	CASSLGLSEGSEQYF
TRBV28	NA	few	TRBJ1-2	TGTGCCAGCAGTTTATTGCGTCAGGAAGGAGGCTACACCTTC	CASSLLRQEGGYTF
TRBV29-1	TRBD1	NA	TRBJ2-3	TGCAGCGGATCGACAGGGTGGACAGATACGCAGTATTTT	CSGSTGWTDTQYF
TRBV5-1	NA	NA	TRBJ1-1	TGCGCCAGCAGCGAACAGGGCGGGAACACTGAAGCTTTCTTT	CASSEQGGNTEAFF
TRBV7-9	TRBD2	few	TRBJ2-2	TGTGCCAGCAGCTTAACAGCGGGAGGGTACACCGGGGAGCTGTTTTTT	CASSLTAGGYTGELFF
TRBV28	NA	NA	TRBJ2-7	TGTGCCAGCAGTTTATTAAGGGCGGGATCCGGCGAGCAGTACTTC	CASSLLRAGSGEQYF